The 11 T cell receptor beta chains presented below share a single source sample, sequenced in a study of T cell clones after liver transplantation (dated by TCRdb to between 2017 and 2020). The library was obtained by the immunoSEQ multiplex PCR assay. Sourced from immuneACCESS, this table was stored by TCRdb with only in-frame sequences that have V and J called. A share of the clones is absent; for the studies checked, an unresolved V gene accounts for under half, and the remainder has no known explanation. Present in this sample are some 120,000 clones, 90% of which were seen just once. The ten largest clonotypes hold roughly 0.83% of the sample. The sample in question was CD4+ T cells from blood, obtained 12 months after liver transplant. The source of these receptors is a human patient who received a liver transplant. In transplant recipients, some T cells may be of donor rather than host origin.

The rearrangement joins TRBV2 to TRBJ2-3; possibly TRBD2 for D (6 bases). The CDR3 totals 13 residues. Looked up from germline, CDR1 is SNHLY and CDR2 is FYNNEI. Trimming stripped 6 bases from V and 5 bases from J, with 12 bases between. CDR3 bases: TGTGCCAGCAGCGGGACCGGGAGAGATACGCAGTATTTT. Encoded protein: CASSGTGRDTQYF.

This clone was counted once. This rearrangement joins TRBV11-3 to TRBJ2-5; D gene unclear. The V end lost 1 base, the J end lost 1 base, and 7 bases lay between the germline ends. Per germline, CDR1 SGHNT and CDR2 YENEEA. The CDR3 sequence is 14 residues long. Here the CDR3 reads CASSLGLSQETQYF. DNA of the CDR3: TGTGCCAGCAGCTTAGGGCTAAGCCAAGAGACCCAGTACTTC.

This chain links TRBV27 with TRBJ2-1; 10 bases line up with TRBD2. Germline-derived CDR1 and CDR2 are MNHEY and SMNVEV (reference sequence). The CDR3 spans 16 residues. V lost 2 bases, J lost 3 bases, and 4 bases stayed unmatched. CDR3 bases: TGTGCCAGCAGTTTAATGGGACTAGCGAACTACAATGAGCAGTTCTTC. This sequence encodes CASSLMGLANYNEQFF.

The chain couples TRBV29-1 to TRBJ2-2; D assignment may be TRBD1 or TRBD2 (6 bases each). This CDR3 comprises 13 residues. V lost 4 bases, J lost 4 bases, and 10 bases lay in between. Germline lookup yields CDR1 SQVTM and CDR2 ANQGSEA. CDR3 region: CSVAGARTGELFF. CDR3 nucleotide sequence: TGCAGCGTTGCGGGGGCGCGCACCGGGGAGCTGTTTTTT.

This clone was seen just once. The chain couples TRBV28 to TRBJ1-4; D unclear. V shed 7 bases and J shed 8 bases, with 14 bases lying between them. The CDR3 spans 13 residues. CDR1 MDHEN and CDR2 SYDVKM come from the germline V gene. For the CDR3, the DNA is TGTGCCAGCACGCGGGGAGGTGGAGAAAAACTGTTTTTT. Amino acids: CASTRGGGEKLFF.

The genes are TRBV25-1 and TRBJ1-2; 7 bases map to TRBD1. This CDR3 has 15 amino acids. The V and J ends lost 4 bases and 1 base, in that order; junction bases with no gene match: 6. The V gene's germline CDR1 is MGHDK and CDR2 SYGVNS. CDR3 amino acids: CASSATGANNYGYTF. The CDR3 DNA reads TGTGCCAGCAGTGCTACAGGGGCGAATAACTATGGCTACACCTTC.

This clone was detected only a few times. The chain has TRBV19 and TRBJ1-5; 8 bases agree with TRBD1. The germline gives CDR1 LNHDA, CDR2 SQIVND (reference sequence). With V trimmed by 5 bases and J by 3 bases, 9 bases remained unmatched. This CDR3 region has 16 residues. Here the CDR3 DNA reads TGTGCCAGTAGTGGAAAGACAGGGGCGTCCAATCAGCCCCAGCATTTT. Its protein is CASSGKTGASNQPQHF.

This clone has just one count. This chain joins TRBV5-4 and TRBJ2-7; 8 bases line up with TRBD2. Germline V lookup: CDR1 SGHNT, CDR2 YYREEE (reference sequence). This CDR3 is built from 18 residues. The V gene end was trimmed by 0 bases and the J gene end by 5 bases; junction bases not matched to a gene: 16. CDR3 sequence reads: CASSLDRPGSGSAHEQYF. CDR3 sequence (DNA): TGTGCCAGCAGCTTGGATCGTCCGGGGAGCGGGAGCGCGCACGAGCAGTACTTC. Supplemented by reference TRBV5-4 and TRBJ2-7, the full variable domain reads ETGVTQSPTHLIKTRGQQVTLRCSSQSGHNTVSWYQQALGQGPQFIFQYYREEENGRGNFPPRFSGLQFPNYSSELNVNALELDDSALYLCASSLDRPGSGSAHEQYFGPGTRLTVT.

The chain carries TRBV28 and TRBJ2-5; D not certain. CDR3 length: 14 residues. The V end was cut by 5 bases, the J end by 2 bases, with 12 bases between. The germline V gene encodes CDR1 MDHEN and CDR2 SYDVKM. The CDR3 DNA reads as TGTGCCAGCAGTCTCTCCCCGCAGCAAGAGACCCAGTACTTC. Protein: CASSLSPQQETQYF.

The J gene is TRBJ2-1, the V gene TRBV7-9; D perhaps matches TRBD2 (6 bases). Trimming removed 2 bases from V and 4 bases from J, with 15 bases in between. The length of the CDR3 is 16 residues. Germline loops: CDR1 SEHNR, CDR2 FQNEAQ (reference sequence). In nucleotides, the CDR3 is TGTGCCAGCAGCTTAATCGTCACCGGGACTTACAATGAGCAGTTCTTC. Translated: CASSLIVTGTYNEQFF. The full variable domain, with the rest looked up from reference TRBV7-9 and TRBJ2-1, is DTGVSQNPRHKITKRGQNVTFRCDPISEHNRLYWYRQTLGQGPEFLTYFQNEAQLEKSRLLSDRFSAERPKGSFSTLEIQRTEQGDSAMYLCASSLIVTGTYNEQFFGPGTRLTVL.

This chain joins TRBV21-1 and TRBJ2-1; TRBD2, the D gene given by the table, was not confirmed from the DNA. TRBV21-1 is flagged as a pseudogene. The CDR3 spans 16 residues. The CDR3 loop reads CASSKVEREAGNEQFF. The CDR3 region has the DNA TGTGCCAGCAGCAAAGTTGAGCGGGAGGCGGGAAATGAGCAGTTCTTC.